Shown below are 13 T cell receptor beta chains from a single sample sequenced in a study of CD8 T cells in ankylosing spondylitis. What these receptors recognize is not known. TCRdb re-analysed the 5' RACE reads in MiXCR, keeping a single row per CDR3 protein. The sample includes 450,000 to 550,000 distinct CDR3 sequences, approximately 5.3% of them seen just once. Study-wide points: Apparently characteristic of ankylosing spondylitis blood was a TCR beta motif (roughly 8 highly homologous variants).

Sequencing was done on a sample of blood, either unsorted or a sorted T cell fraction (not recorded which). The origin of the receptors is a male donor with ankylosing spondylitis.

This clonotype was detected ten times or more. The genes are TRBV5-1 and TRBJ1-4, with a weak D call TRBD1 (5 bases). Germline CDR1 is SGHRS and CDR2 is YFSETQ. Trimming took 0 bases from V and 1 from J, leaving 10 bases between them. The CDR3 consists of 16 residues. CDR3 sequence: CASSLVGGLTNEKLFF. The CDR3 DNA reads as TGCGCCAGCAGCTTGGTCGGGGGGTTAACTAATGAAAAACTGTTTTTT. Using reference TRBV5-1 and TRBJ1-4 for the parts outside the CDR3, the full variable domain is KAGVTQTPRYLIKTRGQQVTLSCSPISGHRSVSWYQQTPGQGLQFLFEYFSETQRNKGNFPGRFSGRQFSNSRSEMNVSTLELGDSALYLCASSLVGGLTNEKLFFGSGTQLSVL.

This clonotype was recorded many times. The chain links TRBV21-1 to TRBJ1-2. TRBV21-1 represents a pseudogene. This CDR3 is built from 14 residues. CDR3 residues: CASSKAQAAYGYTF. The CDR3 nucleotides read TGTGCCAGCAGCAAAGCGCAGGCAGCCTATGGCTACACCTTC.

The sample holds many counts of this clonotype. V gene TRBV28 combines with J gene TRBJ2-7; 7 nucleotides agree with TRBD1. Germline CDR1 is MDHEN and CDR2 is SYDVKM. Germline trimming cut 6 bases from V and 6 bases from J; bases unmatched to any gene: 2. There are 11 residues in the CDR3. The CDR3 loop reads CASRGQAEQYF. Here the CDR3 DNA reads TGTGCCAGCAGAGGACAGGCCGAGCAGTACTTC. The whole variable domain, filled in from reference TRBV28 and TRBJ2-7, reads DVKVTQSSRYLVKRTGEKVFLECVQDMDHENMFWYRQDPGLGLRLIYFSYDVKMKEKGDIPEGYSVSREKKERFSLILESASTNQTSMYLCASRGQAEQYFGPGTRLTVT.

There are a few counts of this clonotype. The rearrangement links TRBV3-1 to TRBJ2-1; TRBD2 agrees at 7 bases. CDR1 is LGHDT and CDR2 is YNNKEL in the germline V gene (reference sequence). J lost 4 bases, V lost 7 bases, and 4 bases had no gene match. The CDR3 runs 13 residues. CDR3 loop: CASNRGGYNEQFF. DNA of the CDR3: TGTGCCAGCAACCGGGGAGGGTACAATGAGCAGTTCTTC.

This clonotype has at least ten counts. This CDR3 reads CASSPGGQGTPFYGYTF. The CDR3 DNA reads TGTGCCAGCAGCCCGGGCGGGCAGGGCACTCCCTTCTATGGCTACACCTTC. The rearrangement uses TRBV7-2 and TRBJ1-2, with D perhaps TRBD1 (5 bases). V was shortened by 5 bases and J by 4 bases, with 23 bases between the two germline ends. Germline CDR1 SGHTA, CDR2 FQGNSA. The CDR3 spans 17 residues.

With respect to this clonotype: A junction boundary mismatches the germline segment, possibly from a read error. The rearrangement links TRBV7-2 to TRBJ2-3; weak D call: TRBD1 (5 bases). From germline, CDR1 is SGHTA and CDR2 FQGNSA. The CDR3 has 13 residues. The CDR3 spells CASSLEGADAQYF. CDR3 in DNA: TGTGCCAGCAGCTTAGAAGGGGCAGATGCGCAGTATTTT.

On this clonotype itself: The CDR3 end shows no conserved phenylalanine or tryptophan, and so a read error is likely. CDR3 nucleotide sequence: TGTGCCAGCAGCTTAAGCGGGGACTCCTACAATGAGCAGTTCCTC. As protein: CASSLSGDSYNEQFL. The chain links TRBV7-2 to TRBJ2-1; TRBD2 matches 7 bases. Germline V gene sequence: CDR1 SGHTA, CDR2 FQGNSA. The CDR3 consists of 15 residues. The trim removed 2 bases at V and 0 bases at J, leaving 1 base unmatched.

The sample holds many counts of this clonotype. CDR3 loop: CASSQDRQVRAYEQYF. The CDR3 coding sequence is TGTGCCAGCAGCCAAGATCGACAGGTCAGGGCCTACGAGCAGTACTTC. This rearrangement joins TRBV4-2 to TRBJ2-7, with a weak D call TRBD1 (6 bases). The CDR3 consists of 16 residues. The V end lost 0 bases, the J end lost 2 bases, and 14 bases lay between the germline ends. Looked up from germline, CDR1 is LGHNA and CDR2 is YNFKEQ.

This clonotype came up many times. This chain joins TRBV5-1 and TRBJ2-1, with TRBD2 identical over 7 bases. Germline CDR1 is SGHRS and CDR2 is YFSETQ. The CDR3 covers 13 residues. V lost 7 bases, J lost 4 bases, and 5 bases stayed unmatched. CDR3 region: CASAASGYNEQFF. CDR3 bases: TGCGCCAGCGCGGCTAGCGGTTACAATGAGCAGTTCTTC.

This clonotype was picked up many times. The chain links TRBV4-3 to TRBJ2-5; 7 bases are a match to TRBD1. The trim removed 5 bases at V and 4 bases at J, leaving 7 bases unmatched. In germline, CDR1 is LGHNA, CDR2 YSLEER. The CDR3 is made up of 14 amino acids. The CDR3 is CASSRNRGRETQYF. CDR3 nucleotides: TGCGCCAGCAGCAGGAACAGGGGAAGAGAGACCCAGTACTTC.

This clonotype appeared many times. The chain couples TRBV5-1 to TRBJ2-5, with D perhaps being TRBD1 or TRBD2 (5 bases each). Trimming shortened V by 0 bases and J by 3 bases, and 9 bases separated the two germline ends. The V gene's germline CDR1 is SGHRS and CDR2 YFSETQ. This CDR3 comprises 14 residues. The CDR3 DNA reads TGCGCCAGCAGCTTGGCCGGGGCCGAAGAGACCCAGTACTTC. Its protein is CASSLAGAEETQYF.

This clonotype occurred many times. This rearrangement joins TRBV5-6 to TRBJ2-3, with D perhaps TRBD2 (5 bases). CDR3 length equals 17 residues. V was clipped by 0 bases and J by 8 bases, with 22 bases between them. Germline assignment: CDR1 SGHDT and CDR2 YYEEEE. CDR3 loop: CASSLVDLGSFASTQYF. CDR3 DNA: TGTGCCAGCAGCTTGGTGGACCTAGGGAGTTTTGCGTCTACGCAGTATTTT. Variable domain in full (rest from reference TRBV5-6 and TRBJ2-3): DAGVTQSPTHLIKTRGQQVTLRCSPKSGHDTVSWYQQALGQGPQFIFQYYEEEERQRGNFPDRFSGHQFPNYSSELNVNALLLGDSALYLCASSLVDLGSFASTQYFGPGTRLTVL.

This clonotype was seen repeatedly, ten times or more. Mismatch with germline at one junction end may stem from a read error. The chain is built from TRBV5-1 and TRBJ2-5; D gene unclear. Germline lookup yields CDR1 SGHRS and CDR2 YFSETQ. This CDR3 is built from 15 residues. The CDR3 loop reads CASSFSDVYQETLYF. In DNA form, the CDR3 reads TGCGCCAGCAGCTTTTCCGACGTGTACCAAGAGACCCTGTACTTC.